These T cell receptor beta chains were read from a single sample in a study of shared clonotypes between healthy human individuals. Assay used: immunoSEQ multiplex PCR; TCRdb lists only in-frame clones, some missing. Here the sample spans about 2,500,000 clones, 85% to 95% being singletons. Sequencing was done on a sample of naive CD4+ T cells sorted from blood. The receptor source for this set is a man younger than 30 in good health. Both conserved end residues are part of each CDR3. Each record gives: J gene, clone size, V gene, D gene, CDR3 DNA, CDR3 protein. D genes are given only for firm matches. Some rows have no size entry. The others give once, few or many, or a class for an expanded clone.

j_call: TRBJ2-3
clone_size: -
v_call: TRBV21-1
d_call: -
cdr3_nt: TGTGCCAGCAGCAAAGATTTTCAGGGAGATACGCAGTATTTT
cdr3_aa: CASSKDFQGDTQYF

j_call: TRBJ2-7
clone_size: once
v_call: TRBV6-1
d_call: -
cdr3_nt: TGTGCCAGCAGTTTCTACTCCACCTACGAGCAGTACTTC
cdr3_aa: CASSFYSTYEQYF

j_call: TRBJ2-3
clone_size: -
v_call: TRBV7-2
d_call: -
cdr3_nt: TGTGCCAGCAGCTCGTACAGCACAGATACGCAGTATTTT
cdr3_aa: CASSSYSTDTQYF

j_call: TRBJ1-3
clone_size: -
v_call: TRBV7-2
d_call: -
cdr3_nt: TGTGCCAGCAGCTTACTTTGGGGGCAAACTGGAAACACCATATATTTT
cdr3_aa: CASSLLWGQTGNTIYF

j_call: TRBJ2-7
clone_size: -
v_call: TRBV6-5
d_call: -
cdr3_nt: TGTGCCAGCAGACCAGGACAGGAGGGTTCCTACGAGCAGTACTTC
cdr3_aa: CASRPGQEGSYEQYF

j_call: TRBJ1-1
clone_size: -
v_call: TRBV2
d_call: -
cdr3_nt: TGTGCCAGCAGATTAGGGGCTGAAGCTTTCTTT
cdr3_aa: CASRLGAEAFF

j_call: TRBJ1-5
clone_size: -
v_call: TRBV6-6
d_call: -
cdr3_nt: TGTGCCAGCAGTTACTCTGCGGGTAGAGGCAATCAGCCCCAGCATTTT
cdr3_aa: CASSYSAGRGNQPQHF

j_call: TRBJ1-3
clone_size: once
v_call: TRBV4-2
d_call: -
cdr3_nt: TGTGCCAGCAGCCAAGCAGGAGTAAGAGACCCTGGAAACACCATATATTTT
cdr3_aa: CASSQAGVRDPGNTIYF

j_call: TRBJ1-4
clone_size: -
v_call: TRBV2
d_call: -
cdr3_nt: TGTGCCAGCAGCGGAAGACGGGCGGGTACAACTAATGAAAAACTGTTTTTT
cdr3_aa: CASSGRRAGTTNEKLFF

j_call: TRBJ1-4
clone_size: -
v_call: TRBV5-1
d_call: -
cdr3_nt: TGCGCCAGCAGCCCGCACATGATCGGTTCGGGGACATCCTATGAAAAACTGTTTTTT
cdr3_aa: CASSPHMIGSGTSYEKLFF

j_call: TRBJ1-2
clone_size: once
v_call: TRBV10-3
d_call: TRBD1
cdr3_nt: TGTGCCATCAGCCTATCGGGACAGGGGCAATATGGCTACACCTTC
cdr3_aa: CAISLSGQGQYGYTF

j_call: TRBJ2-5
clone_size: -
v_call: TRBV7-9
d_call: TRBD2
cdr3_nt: TGTGCCAGCAGCCTAAGTGGGACTAGCGGAGAGACCCAGTACTTC
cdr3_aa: CASSLSGTSGETQYF

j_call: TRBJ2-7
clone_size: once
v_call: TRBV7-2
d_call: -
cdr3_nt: TGTGCCAGCAGCTTATACTCGGGGGTCTCCTACGAGCAGTACTTC
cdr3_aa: CASSLYSGVSYEQYF

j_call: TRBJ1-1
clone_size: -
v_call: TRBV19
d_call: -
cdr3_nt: TGTGCCAGTAGTATGAGGGAGGTGGGCACTGAAGCTTTCTTT
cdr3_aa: CASSMREVGTEAFF

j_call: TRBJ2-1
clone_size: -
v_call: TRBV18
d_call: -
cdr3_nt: TGTGCCAGCTCATCGACAGGTTCCAATGAGCAGTTCTTC
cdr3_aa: CASSSTGSNEQFF

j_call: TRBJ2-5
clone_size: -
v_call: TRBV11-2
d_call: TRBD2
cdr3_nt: TGTGCCAGCAGCTGGGGACTAGCGGGGGGTGAGACCCAGTACTTC
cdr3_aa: CASSWGLAGGETQYF

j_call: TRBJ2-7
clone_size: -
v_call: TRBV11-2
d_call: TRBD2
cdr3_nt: TGTGCCAGCAGCCTTCCTAGCGGGAGTACCTACGAGCAGTACTTC
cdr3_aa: CASSLPSGSTYEQYF

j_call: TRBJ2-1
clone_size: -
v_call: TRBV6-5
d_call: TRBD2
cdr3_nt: TGTGCCAGCAGTTACTCGAGGACTAGCTGGCGGAATGAGCAGTTCTTC
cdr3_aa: CASSYSRTSWRNEQFF

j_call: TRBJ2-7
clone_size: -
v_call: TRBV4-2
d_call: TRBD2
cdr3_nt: TGTGCCAGCAGCCCCCTAGCGGGGGGACGAGAGCAGTACTTC
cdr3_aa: CASSPLAGGREQYF

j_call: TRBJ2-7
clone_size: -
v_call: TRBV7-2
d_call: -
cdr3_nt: TGTGCCAGCAGCTCCATAGAAGACAGGTATTTCGAGCAGTACTTC
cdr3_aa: CASSSIEDRYFEQYF

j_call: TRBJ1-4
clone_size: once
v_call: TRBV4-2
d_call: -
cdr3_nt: TGTGCCAGCAGCCAAGATGGGTCGTGGTTGGCTAATGAAAAACTGTTTTTT
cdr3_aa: CASSQDGSWLANEKLFF

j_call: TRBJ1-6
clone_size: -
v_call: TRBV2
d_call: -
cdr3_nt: TGTGCCAGCAGTGTGGACAGCCTTTCGTCTAATTCACCCCTCCACTTT
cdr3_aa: CASSVDSLSSNSPLHF

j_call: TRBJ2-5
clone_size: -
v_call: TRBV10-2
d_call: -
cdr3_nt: TGCGCCAGCAGTCCGGCTAGCAGACAAGAGACCCAGTACTTC
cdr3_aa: CASSPASRQETQYF

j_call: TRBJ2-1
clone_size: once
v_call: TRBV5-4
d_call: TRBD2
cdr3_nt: TGTGCCAGCAGGGTTAGCGGGGGGAGCTCCTACAATGAGCAGTTCTTC
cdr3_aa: CASRVSGGSSYNEQFF

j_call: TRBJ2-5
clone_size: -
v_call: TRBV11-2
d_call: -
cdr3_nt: TGTGCCAGCAGCTACCGGGCCCCCACCCAAGAGACCCAGTACTTC
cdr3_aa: CASSYRAPTQETQYF

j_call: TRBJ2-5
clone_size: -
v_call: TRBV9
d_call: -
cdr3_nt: TGTGCCAGCAGCAGTCAAGGACGGCGCGAGGAGACCCAGTACTTC
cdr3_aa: CASSSQGRREETQYF

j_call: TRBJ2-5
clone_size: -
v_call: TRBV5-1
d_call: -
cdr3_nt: TGCGCCAGCAGCTTCGGGGCTCAAGAGACCCAGTACTTC
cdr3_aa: CASSFGAQETQYF

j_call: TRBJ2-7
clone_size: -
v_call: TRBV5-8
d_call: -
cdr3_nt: TGTGCCAGCAGCCCTCGGGACCCACACCCCTACGAGCAGTACTTC
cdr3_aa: CASSPRDPHPYEQYF

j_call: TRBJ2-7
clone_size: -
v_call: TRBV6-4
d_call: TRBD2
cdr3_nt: TGTGCCAGCAGAAGACTAGCGGGTCTCTCCTACGAGCAGTACTTC
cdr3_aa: CASRRLAGLSYEQYF

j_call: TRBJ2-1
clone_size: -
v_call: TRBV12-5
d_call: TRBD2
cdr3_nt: TGTGCTAGTGGTTTATTCGCGAAGACGGGGGAGGGTGACAATGAGCAGTTCTTC
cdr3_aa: CASGLFAKTGEGDNEQFF

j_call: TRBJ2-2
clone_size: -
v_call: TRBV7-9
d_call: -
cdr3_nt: TGTGCCAGCAGACGCCCGATGAGGAACGGGGAGCTGTTTTTT
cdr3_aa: CASRRPMRNGELFF

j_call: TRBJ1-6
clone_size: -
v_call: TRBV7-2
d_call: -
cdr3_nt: TGTGCCAGCAGCTCTAGACAGGCTAGCTCCTATAATTCACCCCTCCACTTT
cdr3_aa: CASSSRQASSYNSPLHF

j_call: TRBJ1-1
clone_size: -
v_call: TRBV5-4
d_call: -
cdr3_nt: TGTGCCAGCAGCCTGGGGGAGTCCTGGCGGGACACTGAAGCTTTCTTT
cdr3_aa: CASSLGESWRDTEAFF

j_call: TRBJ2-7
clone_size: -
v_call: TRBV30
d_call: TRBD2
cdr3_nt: TGTGCCTGGACTAGCGGGAGCAACGAGCAGTACTTC
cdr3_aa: CAWTSGSNEQYF

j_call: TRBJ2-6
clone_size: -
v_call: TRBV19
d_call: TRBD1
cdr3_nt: TGTGCCAGTACACCTACAGGGGCTGGGGCCAACGTCCTGACTTTC
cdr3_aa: CASTPTGAGANVLTF

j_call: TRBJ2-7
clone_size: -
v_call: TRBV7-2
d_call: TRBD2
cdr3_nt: TGTGCCAGCAGCTTAAGAGCGGGAGGGGGCAACGAGCAGTACTTC
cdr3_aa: CASSLRAGGGNEQYF

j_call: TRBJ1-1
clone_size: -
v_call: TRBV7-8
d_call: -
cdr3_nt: TGTGCCAGCAGACACAGGGTGAACACTGAAGCTTTCTTT
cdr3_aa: CASRHRVNTEAFF

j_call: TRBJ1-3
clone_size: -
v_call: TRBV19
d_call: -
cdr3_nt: TGTGCCAGTAGTATAGAGGCTGGAGTCCCCGGATATTTT
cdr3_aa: CASSIEAGVPGYF

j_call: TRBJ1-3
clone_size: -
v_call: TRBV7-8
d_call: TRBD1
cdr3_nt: TGTGCCAGCAGCTTAGCGTTTCCAGGGGGGTCGAACACCATATATTTT
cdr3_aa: CASSLAFPGGSNTIYF

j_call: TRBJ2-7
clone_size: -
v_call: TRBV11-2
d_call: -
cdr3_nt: TGTGCCAGCAGCTGGAGACGAAGCTCCTACGAGCAGTACTTC
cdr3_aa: CASSWRRSSYEQYF

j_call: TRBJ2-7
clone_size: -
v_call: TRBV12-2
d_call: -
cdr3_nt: TGTGCAAGTCGCTTAGACCCCACCCCCCCCACAGGGTTTGTGTACGAGCAGTACTTC
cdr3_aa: CASRLDPTPPTGFVYEQYF

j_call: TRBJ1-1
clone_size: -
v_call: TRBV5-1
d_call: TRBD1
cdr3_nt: TGCGCCAGCAGCTACCCTCCAGGGGGCATGGTGAACACTGAAGCTTTCTTT
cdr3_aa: CASSYPPGGMVNTEAFF

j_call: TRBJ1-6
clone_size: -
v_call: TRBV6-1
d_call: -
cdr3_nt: TGTGCCAGCAGTGAAGCCCCCTACAGCCCGAGCTCCTATAATTCACCCCTCCACTTT
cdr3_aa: CASSEAPYSPSSYNSPLHF

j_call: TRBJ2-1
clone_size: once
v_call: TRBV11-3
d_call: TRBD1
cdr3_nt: TGTGCCAGCAGCTTAGCAGGGGGTTCCTACAATGAGCAGTTCTTC
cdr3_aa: CASSLAGGSYNEQFF

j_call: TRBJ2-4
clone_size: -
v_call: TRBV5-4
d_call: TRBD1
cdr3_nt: TGTGCCAGCAGCACCGACAGGGCCACCGGGTACATTCAGTACTTC
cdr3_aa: CASSTDRATGYIQYF

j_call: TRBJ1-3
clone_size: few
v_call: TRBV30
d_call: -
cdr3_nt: TGTGCCTGGAGTCTACAGGGAGGGACACATTTT
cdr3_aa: CAWSLQGGTHF